What follows are 2 T cell receptor beta chains derived from one specimen sequenced in a study of siplizumab effects on memory and regulatory T cells. Sequenced by immunoSEQ multiplex PCR; TCRdb stores in-frame clones only, minus some. The table includes over 50,000 clones, over 65% detected once. Source material: memory CD4+ T cells sorted from blood. These receptor sequences come from a human donor in good health.

The V and J genes are TRBV6-1 and TRBJ2-4; maybe TRBD1 (5 bases). The V gene's germline CDR1 is MNHNS and CDR2 SASEGT. Trimming stripped 7 bases from V and 4 bases from J, with 11 bases between. CDR3 length: 13 residues. Written as DNA, the CDR3 is TGTGCCAGCATGAAGGACATAAAAAACATTCAGTACTTC. Encoded protein: CASMKDIKNIQYF.

DNA of the CDR3: TGTGCCAGCACCCTCGTTTATGGGGGGAAGACCCAGTACTTC. Translation gives CASTLVYGGKTQYF. The chain uses TRBV27 and TRBJ2-5, with TRBD2 as a possible D gene (6 bases). CDR1 and CDR2 (germline): MNHEY, SMNVEV (reference sequence). V shed 7 bases and J shed 6 bases, with 18 bases lying between them. CDR3 size: 14 residues.